The 25 T cell receptor beta chains below were found in one sample sequenced in a study of technical replicates of blood from a handful of donors. Produced via immunoSEQ multiplex PCR; TCRdb's table is partial and in-frame only. The sample includes tens of thousands of clones, 90% to 95% of them seen just once. Sequencing was carried out using PBMCs. These receptors were obtained from a human donor in good health. Some clones in this sample may be carry-over from other donors' samples.

The chain recombines TRBV21-1 with TRBJ2-5; TRBD1 was called by the table and not checked on the DNA. TRBV21-1 is a listed pseudogene. The CDR3 has 18 amino acids. This CDR3 is CASSKDCGGTGAEETQYF. The CDR3 bases are TGTGCCAGCAGCAAAGATTGTGGGGGGACAGGGGCGGAAGAGACCCAGTACTTC.

The rearrangement uses TRBV5-4 and TRBJ2-7; 8 bases are a match to TRBD2. This CDR3 contains 16 residues. V lost 0 bases, J lost 4 bases, and 9 bases stayed unmatched. CDR1 SGHNT and CDR2 YYREEE come from the germline V gene (reference sequence). CDR3 sequence reads: CASSLVAASGRYEQYF. CDR3 nucleotides: TGTGCCAGCAGCTTGGTAGCGGCTAGCGGGCGTTACGAGCAGTACTTC.

This clone was recorded once. The chain couples TRBV30 to TRBJ2-3; D is undetermined. The CDR3 sequence is 14 residues long. Germline loops: CDR1 GTSNPN, CDR2 SVGIG (reference sequence). Trimming stripped 7 bases from V and 2 bases from J, with 16 bases between. CDR3 residues: CASGWPTITDTQYF. The CDR3 DNA sequence: TGTGCCTCCGGGTGGCCAACCATCACAGATACGCAGTATTTT.

The chain combines TRBV9 with TRBJ2-5; D gene uncertain. The germline CDR1 and CDR2 sequences are SGDLS and YYNGEE. CDR3 length: 15 amino acids. V was cut by 2 bases and J by 1 base, with 12 bases left in between. CDR3 residues: CASSVSLEVQETQYF. CDR3 DNA: TGTGCCAGCAGCGTCTCTCTAGAGGTCCAAGAGACCCAGTACTTC.

Within the sample, this clone is large. The chain links TRBV7-9 to TRBJ1-6, with D maybe TRBD1 (6 bases). V gave up 7 bases and J gave up 7 bases, with 20 bases separating them. Looked up from germline, CDR1 is SEHNR and CDR2 is FQNEAQ (reference sequence). The CDR3 consists of 16 residues. The chain's CDR3 is CASTFSRGIDNSPLHF. CDR3 nucleotide sequence: TGTGCCAGCACCTTCAGCAGGGGTATAGACAATTCACCCCTCCACTTT.

This chain uses TRBV18 with TRBJ1-3; D call uncertain. Trimming took off 4 bases at V and 6 bases at J, with 10 bases between the two ends. The CDR3 spans 13 residues. Germline V gene sequence: CDR1 KGHSH, CDR2 LQKENI. The CDR3 sequence: CASSQSDSNTIYF. Here the CDR3 DNA reads TGTGCCAGCTCACAATCGGACTCAAACACCATATATTTT.

The CDR3 reads CASTGQGNSFNYGYTF. CDR3 in DNA: TGTGCCAGCACCGGACAGGGAAACAGCTTTAACTATGGCTACACCTTC. This chain connects TRBV7-2 to TRBJ1-2; 8 bases map to TRBD1. Germline CDR1 and CDR2: SGHTA and FQGNSA. The length of the CDR3 is 16 residues. The V gene end was trimmed by 7 bases and the J gene end by 1 base; junction bases not matched to a gene: 11.

The chain joins TRBV7-9 to TRBJ2-5; D is possibly TRBD2 (5 bases). The CDR3 is 14 amino acids. The germline V and J ends were trimmed by 6 bases and 0 bases, with 11 bases remaining between them. Germline-derived CDR1 and CDR2 are SEHNR and FQNEAQ (reference sequence). The DNA for the CDR3 is TGTGCCAGCAGTCCCCAGCGGCACCAAGAGACCCAGTACTTC. It encodes CASSPQRHQETQYF.

V usage is TRBV30 and J usage is TRBJ1-1; no clear D gene. This CDR3 is built from 12 residues. In germline, CDR1 is GTSNPN, CDR2 SVGIG (reference sequence). V was cut by 4 bases and J by 3 bases, with 9 bases left in between. CDR3 amino acids: CAWNRGDTEAFF. Here the CDR3 DNA reads TGTGCCTGGAACCGCGGGGACACTGAAGCTTTCTTT.

V usage is TRBV15 and J usage is TRBJ1-1, with TRBD1 identical over 7 bases. This CDR3 region has 15 residues. Germline CDR1 LNHNV, CDR2 YYDKDF (reference sequence). The ends lost 7 bases at V and 0 bases at J; junction bases unmatched: 8. The CDR3 nucleotides read TGTGCCACCACCATTACAGGGGTCTTGAACACTGAAGCTTTCTTT. Its protein is CATTITGVLNTEAFF.

This chain's CDR3 is CASSSGTVNTGELFF. CDR3 nucleotide sequence: TGCGCCAGCAGTTCCGGGACAGTCAACACCGGGGAGCTGTTTTTT. The gene calls are TRBV5-1 and TRBJ2-2, with TRBD1 matching 7 bases. CDR3 size: 15 residues. Germline V gene lookup returns CDR1 SGHRS and CDR2 YFSETQ. The J segment lost 2 bases and the V segment lost 5 bases, leaving 6 bases of the junction unmatched. The full variable domain, rest sourced from reference TRBV5-1 and TRBJ2-2, is KAGVTQTPRYLIKTRGQQVTLSCSPISGHRSVSWYQQTPGQGLQFLFEYFSETQRNKGNFPGRFSGRQFSNSRSEMNVSTLELGDSALYLCASSSGTVNTGELFFGEGSRLTVL.

This sequence joins TRBV11-2 and TRBJ1-5; 10 nucleotides line up with TRBD1. Germline V gives CDR1 SGHAT, CDR2 FQNNGV. The CDR3 is 13 residues long. With V trimmed by 8 bases and J by 7 bases, 5 bases remained unmatched. CDR3 nucleotide sequence: TGTGCCAGCGGGACAGGGGTCGAGCAGCCCCAGCATTTT. This encodes CASGTGVEQPQHF. Full variable domain (missing parts from reference TRBV11-2 and TRBJ1-5): EAGVAQSPRYKIIEKRQSVAFWCNPISGHATLYWYQQILGQGPKLLIQFQNNGVVDDSQLPKDRFSAERLKGVDSTLKIQPAKLEDSAVYLCASGTGVEQPQHFGDGTRLSIL.

This chain connects TRBV20-1 to TRBJ1-4; D call uncertain. This CDR3 is built from 11 residues. The V gene's germline CDR1 is DFQATT and CDR2 SNEGSKA (reference sequence). Trimming shortened V by 7 bases and J by 4 bases, and 7 bases separated the two germline ends. For the CDR3, the DNA is TGCAGTGGCCAGATTAATGAAAAACTGTTTTTT. Encoded protein: CSGQINEKLFF.

This clone was recorded a few times. The chain employs TRBV5-1 and TRBJ1-2, with D maybe TRBD1 (5 bases). The V end was cut by 0 bases, the J end by 7 bases, with 13 bases between. This CDR3 spans 14 amino acids. The germline gives CDR1 SGHRS, CDR2 YFSETQ. The CDR3 nucleotides read TGCGCCAGCAGCTTGGAGGCGGGACGGAGTGGCTACACCTTC. Translation gives CASSLEAGRSGYTF. The full variable domain, rest sourced from reference TRBV5-1 and TRBJ1-2, is KAGVTQTPRYLIKTRGQQVTLSCSPISGHRSVSWYQQTPGQGLQFLFEYFSETQRNKGNFPGRFSGRQFSNSRSEMNVSTLELGDSALYLCASSLEAGRSGYTFGSGTRLTVV.

This clone was recorded once. J is TRBJ1-4 and V is TRBV7-8; maybe TRBD1 (6 bases). Germline V gives CDR1 SGHVS, CDR2 FQNEAQ. This CDR3 has 16 residues. Trimming took 5 bases from V and 0 from J, leaving 13 bases between them. CDR3 in amino acids: CASSAWTAATNEKLFF. The CDR3 DNA is TGTGCCAGCAGCGCCTGGACAGCCGCAACTAATGAAAAACTGTTTTTT.

The rearrangement links TRBV11-3 to TRBJ2-3; tentative D call: TRBD1 (5 bases). In germline, CDR1 is SGHNT, CDR2 YENEEA. The CDR3 is 17 amino acids. Trimming removed 5 bases at V and 2 bases at J, with 20 bases between. CDR3 sequence: CASSQGDDRSSTDTQYF. CDR3 bases: TGTGCCAGCAGCCAGGGCGACGACAGATCTTCCACAGATACGCAGTATTTT.

This clone was observed once. The V gene is TRBV2, the J gene TRBJ2-5; 11 bases are shared with TRBD2. V trimming: 4 bases; J trimming: 5 bases; junction bases outside the gene matches: 6. CDR1 is SNHLY, CDR2 FYNNEI, per germline. This CDR3 comprises 15 residues. The CDR3 sequence is CASSVSGGAGETQYF. The CDR3 DNA reads TGTGCCAGCAGTGTTAGCGGGGGGGCCGGGGAGACCCAGTACTTC.

This clone was picked up one time. The chain recombines TRBV10-3 with TRBJ1-3; possibly TRBD1 for D (5 bases). The CDR3 contains 13 residues. The V and J ends lost 6 bases and 0 bases respectively, with 6 bases between them. CDR1 is ENHRY, CDR2 SYGVKD, per germline. CDR3 DNA sequence: TGTGCCATCAGGGACACCTCTGGAAACACCATATATTTT. Protein product: CAIRDTSGNTIYF.

The chain joins TRBV5-1 to TRBJ2-3; 12 nucleotides line up with TRBD1. V lost 4 bases to trimming and J lost 1 base; unmatched junction nucleotides: 1. The length of the CDR3 is 15 residues. Germline values: CDR1 SGHRS, CDR2 YFSETQ. This CDR3 is CASSRDRGRTDTQYF. The CDR3 DNA reads as TGCGCCAGCAGCCGGGACAGGGGGCGCACAGATACGCAGTATTTT.

The chain recombines TRBV11-2 with TRBJ2-1; D is possibly TRBD1 (6 bases). Germline CDR1 and CDR2: SGHAT and FQNNGV. CDR3 length: 16 residues. Trimming stripped 1 base from V and 5 bases from J, with 15 bases between. Here the CDR3 reads CASSLVAGQWNNEQFF. The CDR3 DNA is TGTGCCAGCAGCTTAGTAGCAGGACAGTGGAACAATGAGCAGTTCTTC.

This chain uses TRBV6-5 with TRBJ2-7, with a weak D call TRBD1 (5 bases). Looked up from germline, CDR1 is MNHEY and CDR2 is SVGAGI. Trimming took off 2 bases at V and 9 bases at J, with 11 bases between the two ends. The CDR3 covers 12 residues. The CDR3 sequence: CASSYGAHRQYF. The CDR3 DNA reads as TGTGCCAGCAGTTACGGGGCCCACAGGCAGTACTTC.

The V and J genes are TRBV5-1 and TRBJ2-7, with a possible D match to TRBD2 (6 bases). In germline, CDR1 is SGHRS, CDR2 YFSETQ. Trimming left V 4 bases short and J 3 bases short, with 26 bases between. This CDR3 region has 18 residues. The CDR3 reads CASSKQPGLKNTHYEQYF. CDR3 bases: TGCGCCAGCAGCAAGCAACCGGGACTTAAGAACACCCACTACGAGCAGTACTTC.

The CDR3 loop reads CASGQGNNEQFF. Here the CDR3 DNA reads TGTGCCAGCGGACAGGGGAACAATGAGCAGTTCTTC. The chain employs TRBV6-1 and TRBJ2-1; 9 bases align to TRBD1. The CDR3 loop spans 12 amino acids. V trimming: 8 bases; J trimming: 5 bases; junction bases outside the gene matches: 1. Germline loops: CDR1 MNHNS, CDR2 SASEGT.

The chain combines TRBV18 with TRBJ2-7, with 8 positions matching TRBD1. This CDR3 spans 15 amino acids. With V trimmed by 8 bases and J by 6 bases, 15 bases remained unmatched. Germline V gene data show CDR1 as KGHSH and CDR2 as LQKENI. The CDR3 loop is CASRPQSQTGAEQYF. CDR3 bases: TGTGCCAGCCGTCCTCAGAGCCAGACAGGGGCCGAGCAGTACTTC.

Only one count was recorded for this clone. The chain recombines TRBV5-6 with TRBJ2-1, with D tentatively TRBD1 (5 bases). This CDR3 spans 14 amino acids. Germline V gene data show CDR1 as SGHDT and CDR2 as YYEEEE. V was shortened by 1 base and J by 3 bases, with 8 bases between the two germline ends. The CDR3 spells CASSLLGDYNEQFF. For the CDR3, the DNA is TGTGCCAGCAGCTTGTTAGGGGACTACAATGAGCAGTTCTTC.